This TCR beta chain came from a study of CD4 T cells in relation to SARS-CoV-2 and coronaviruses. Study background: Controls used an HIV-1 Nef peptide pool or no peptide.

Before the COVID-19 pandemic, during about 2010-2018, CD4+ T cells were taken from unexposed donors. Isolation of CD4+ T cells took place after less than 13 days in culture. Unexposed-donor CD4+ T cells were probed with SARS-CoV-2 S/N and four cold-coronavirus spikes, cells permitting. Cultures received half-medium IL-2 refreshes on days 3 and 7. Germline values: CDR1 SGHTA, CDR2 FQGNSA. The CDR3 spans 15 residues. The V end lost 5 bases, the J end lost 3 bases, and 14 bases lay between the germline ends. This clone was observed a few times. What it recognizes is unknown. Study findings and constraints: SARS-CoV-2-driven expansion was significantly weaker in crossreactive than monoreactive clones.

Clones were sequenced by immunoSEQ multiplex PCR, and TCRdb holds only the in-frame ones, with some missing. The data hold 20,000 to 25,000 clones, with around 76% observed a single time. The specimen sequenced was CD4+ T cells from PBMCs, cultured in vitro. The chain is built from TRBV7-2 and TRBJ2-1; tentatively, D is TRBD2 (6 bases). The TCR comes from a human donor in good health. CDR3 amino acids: CASSRRDSNYNEQFF. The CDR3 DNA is TGTGCCAGCAGCCGGAGGGACTCCAACTACAATGAGCAGTTCTTC.